One TCR beta chain is described in this entry. The data belong to a study of blood T cell repertoires in COVID-19. In the study overall: Both acute and convalescent COVID-19 samples were obtained from the United States, Italy and Spain. Sample material is recorded as cDNA or gDNA derived from T cells, B-cell-depleted T cells, or PBMCs.

Profiling relied on immunoSEQ multiplex PCR, and the TCRdb table lists in-frame clones only, not all of them. The sample consists of about 160,000 clones, 65% to 90% of them appearing once. CDR1 and CDR2 from the germline V gene are LNHDA and SQIVND (reference sequence). This CDR3 has 18 residues. V was shortened by 2 bases and J by 2 bases, with 22 bases between the two germline ends. This TCR was recovered from a woman aged 40 to 50 with COVID-19, enrolled during active disease. V usage is TRBV19 and J usage is TRBJ2-7; D is perhaps TRBD1 (6 bases). The specimen was peripheral blood. The CDR3: CASSITGTLSQIPYEQYF. DNA for the CDR3: TGTGCCAGTAGTATAACCGGGACACTAAGCCAAATTCCCTACGAGCAGTACTTC.